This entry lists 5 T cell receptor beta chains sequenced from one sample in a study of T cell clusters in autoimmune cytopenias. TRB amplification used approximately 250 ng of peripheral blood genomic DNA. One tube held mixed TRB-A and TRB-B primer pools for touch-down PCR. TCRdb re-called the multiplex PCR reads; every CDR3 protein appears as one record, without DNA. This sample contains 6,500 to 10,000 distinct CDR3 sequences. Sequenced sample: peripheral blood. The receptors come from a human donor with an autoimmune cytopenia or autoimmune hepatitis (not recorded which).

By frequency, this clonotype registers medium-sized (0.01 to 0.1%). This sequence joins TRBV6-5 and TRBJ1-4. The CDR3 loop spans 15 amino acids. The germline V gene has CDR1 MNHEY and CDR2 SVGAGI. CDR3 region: CASRTSGTMGEKLFF.

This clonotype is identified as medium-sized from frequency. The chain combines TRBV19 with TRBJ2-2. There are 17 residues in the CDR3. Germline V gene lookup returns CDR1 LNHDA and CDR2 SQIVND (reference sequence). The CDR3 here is CASSIEGPSGNTGELFF.

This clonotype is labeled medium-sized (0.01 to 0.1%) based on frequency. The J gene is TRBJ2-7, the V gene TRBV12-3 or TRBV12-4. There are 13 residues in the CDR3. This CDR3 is CASSDTISYEQYF.

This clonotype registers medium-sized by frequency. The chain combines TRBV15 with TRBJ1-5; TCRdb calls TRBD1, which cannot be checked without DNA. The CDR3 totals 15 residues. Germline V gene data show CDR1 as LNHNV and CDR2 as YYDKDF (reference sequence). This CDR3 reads CATKRGGGSNQPQHF.

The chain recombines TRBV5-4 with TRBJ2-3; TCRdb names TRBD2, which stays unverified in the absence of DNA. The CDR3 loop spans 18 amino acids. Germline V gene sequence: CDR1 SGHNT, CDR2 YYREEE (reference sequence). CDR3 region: CASSLSGTSGGSTDTQYF.